A selection of T cell receptor beta chains follows, all from one sample in a study of CD8+CD57+ T cells in acquired aplastic anemia. Using its own MiXCR run on the reads, TCRdb lists one record per CDR3 protein. The data hold over 150,000 distinct CDR3 sequences, with over 70% observed a single time. The specimen sequenced was sorted CD4+, CD8+, or CD8+CD57+ T cells (not recorded which) from PBMCs. The receptor set was obtained from a human donor with aplastic anemia. CDR3s include the opening cysteine and the closing phenylalanine or tryptophan. A D gene is named only where the DNA matches it firmly. Size is omitted from some rows. Given values are once, few, many or a class for expanded clones.

d_gene | abundance | j_gene | v_gene | CDR3aa | CDR3nt
- | once | TRBJ1-5 | TRBV2 | CASRQGNGNQPQHF | TGTGCCAGCAGACAGGGTAACGGCAATCAGCCCCAGCATTTT
- | - | TRBJ2-3 | TRBV6-4 | CRYRGTDTQYF | TGCCGATACCGGGGGACAGATACGCAGTATTTT
- | - | TRBJ2-5 | TRBV20-1 | CSARVPDGTFEETQYF | TGCAGTGCTAGAGTTCCGGACGGAACGTTTGAGGAGACCCAGTACTTC
TRBD1 | few | TRBJ2-7 | TRBV15 | CATSRDRQGYEQYF | TGTGCCACCAGCAGAGATCGACAGGGCTACGAGCAGTACTTC
- | - | TRBJ2-5 | TRBV10-3 | CAISGAGVEETQYF | TGTGCCATCAGTGGGGCAGGGGTTGAAGAGACCCAGTACTTC
TRBD2 | - | TRBJ2-2 | TRBV7-2 | CASSPGGYTGELFF | TGTGCCAGCAGCCCCGGGGGGTACACCGGGGAGCTGTTTTTT
- | - | TRBJ2-7 | TRBV20-1 | CSAPVGGGEQYF | TGCAGTGCTCCGGTCGGTGGCGGCGAGCAGTACTTC
- | - | TRBJ1-1 | TRBV10-3 | CAISEQGVSTEAFF | TGTGCCATCAGTGAACAGGGAGTGAGTACTGAAGCTTTCTTT
- | - | TRBJ1-2 | TRBV7-9 | CASSLAGRANYGYTF | TGTGCCAGCAGCTTAGCGGGCAGAGCTAACTATGGCTACACCTTC
- | - | TRBJ1-6 | TRBV28 | CASSLRSAPLHF | TGTGCCAGCAGTTTACGGTCAGCACCCCTCCACTTT
- | - | TRBJ2-1 | TRBV7-2 | CASSQEWRGSSYNEQFF | TGTGCCAGCAGCCAAGAGTGGCGGGGTTCCTCCTACAATGAGCAGTTCTTC
TRBD2 | - | TRBJ2-3 | TRBV2 | CASRTSWVRDTQYF | TGTGCCAGCAGGACTAGCTGGGTGAGAGATACGCAGTATTTT
- | - | TRBJ2-7 | TRBV7-9 | CASSPWGSYEQYF | TGTGCCAGCAGCCCCTGGGGGAGCTACGAGCAGTACTTC
- | - | TRBJ1-4 | TRBV10-2 | CASRSAGRNEKLFF | TGCGCCAGCAGATCAGCGGGCCGGAATGAAAAACTGTTTTTT
- | - | TRBJ2-7 | TRBV7-8 | CASSYLGAHEQYF | TGTGCCAGCAGTTACTTAGGGGCCCACGAGCAGTACTTC
TRBD1 | - | TRBJ1-6 | TRBV5-4 | CASSPGQGANYNSPLHF | TGTGCCAGTTCTCCGGGACAGGGGGCGAACTATAATTCACCCCTCCACTTT
TRBD1 | - | TRBJ2-5 | TRBV7-2 | CASRNKGQGVWETQYF | TGTGCCAGCAGGAATAAGGGACAGGGGGTTTGGGAGACCCAGTACTTC
- | - | TRBJ2-7 | TRBV27 | CASSRGQTFYEQYF | TGTGCCAGCAGTCGTGGACAGACCTTCTACGAGCAGTACTTC
- | - | TRBJ2-7 | TRBV7-2 | CASSLSTGSGEQYF | TGTGCCAGCAGCTTAAGCACAGGCAGTGGGGAACAGTACTTC
- | - | TRBJ1-2 | TRBV5-1 | CASKDREDGYTF | TGCGCCAGCAAGGATCGGGAGGATGGCTACACCTTC
- | - | TRBJ2-1 | TRBV6-5 | CASSPAQDDEQFF | TGTGCCAGCAGCCCCGCACAGGATGACGAGCAGTTCTTC
- | - | TRBJ1-2 | TRBV7-2 | CASSLEQGTYTF | TGTGCCAGCAGCTTAGAACAGGGAACCTACACCTTC
TRBD1 | - | TRBJ2-2 | TRBV10-3 | CAISPGQRNTGELFF | TGTGCCATCAGCCCGGGACAGCGGAACACCGGGGAGCTGTTTTTT
- | - | TRBJ1-5 | TRBV20-1 | CSARDIVGSNQPQHF | TGCAGTGCTAGAGATATAGTCGGTAGCAATCAGCCCCAGCATTTT
TRBD2 | - | TRBJ2-2 | TRBV19 | CASRSWRGARDTGELFF | TGTGCCAGCCGAAGCTGGCGGGGGGCTCGTGACACCGGGGAGCTGTTTTTT
TRBD1 | once | TRBJ1-2 | TRBV6-6 | CASSLKDRDYGYTF | TGTGCCAGCAGTCTCAAGGACAGGGACTATGGCTACACCTTC
TRBD2 | once | TRBJ2-3 | TRBV20-1 | CSARGLAGPTDTQYF | TGCAGTGCTAGAGGTCTAGCGGGACCCACAGATACGCAGTATTTT
- | - | TRBJ1-1 | TRBV20-1 | CSARDGRVSTEAFF | TGCAGTGCTAGAGACGGCAGGGTGAGCACTGAAGCTTTCTTT
TRBD2 | few | TRBJ2-2 | TRBV10-1 | CASSESGGPNTGELFF | TGCGCCAGCAGTGAAAGCGGGGGGCCGAACACCGGGGAGCTGTTTTTT
- | - | TRBJ2-1 | TRBV7-7 | CASSPAPGGEQFF | TGTGCCAGCAGCCCAGCACCAGGGGGGGAGCAGTTCTTC
- | - | TRBJ2-2 | TRBV2 | CASSYGANTGELFF | TGTGCCAGCAGTTACGGGGCGAACACCGGGGAGCTGTTTTTT
TRBD2 | medium-sized | TRBJ2-5 | TRBV7-2 | CASSWLAGDQETQYF | TGTGCCAGCAGCTGGTTAGCGGGGGACCAAGAGACCCAGTACTTC
- | - | TRBJ2-1 | TRBV7-3 | CASSLVGVNEQFF | TGTGCCAGCAGCTTAGTTGGGGTCAATGAGCAGTTCTTC
TRBD2 | few | TRBJ2-1 | TRBV20-1 | CSALLAGGGEQFF | TGCAGTGCCCTACTAGCGGGAGGTGGTGAGCAGTTCTTC
TRBD2 | - | TRBJ2-2 | TRBV2 | CASTSGLGGELFF | TGTGCCAGCACCTCGGGACTAGGAGGGGAGCTGTTTTTT
TRBD2 | - | TRBJ2-7 | TRBV19 | CASSIEGASGGSSYEQYF | TGTGCCAGTAGTATTGAGGGAGCTAGCGGGGGTAGCTCCTACGAGCAGTACTTC
TRBD1 | few | TRBJ1-6 | TRBV7-2 | CASSPDRGNSPLHF | TGTGCCAGCAGCCCGGACAGGGGAAATTCACCCCTCCACTTT
TRBD1 | few | TRBJ2-7 | TRBV20-1 | CSAREPRTGGAYEQYF | TGCAGTGCTAGAGAACCTCGGACAGGGGGCGCGTACGAGCAGTACTTC
- | - | TRBJ2-7 | TRBV19 | CASSIGPGGTEAYEQYF | TGTGCCAGTAGTATAGGTCCGGGGGGGACAGAGGCCTACGAGCAGTACTTC